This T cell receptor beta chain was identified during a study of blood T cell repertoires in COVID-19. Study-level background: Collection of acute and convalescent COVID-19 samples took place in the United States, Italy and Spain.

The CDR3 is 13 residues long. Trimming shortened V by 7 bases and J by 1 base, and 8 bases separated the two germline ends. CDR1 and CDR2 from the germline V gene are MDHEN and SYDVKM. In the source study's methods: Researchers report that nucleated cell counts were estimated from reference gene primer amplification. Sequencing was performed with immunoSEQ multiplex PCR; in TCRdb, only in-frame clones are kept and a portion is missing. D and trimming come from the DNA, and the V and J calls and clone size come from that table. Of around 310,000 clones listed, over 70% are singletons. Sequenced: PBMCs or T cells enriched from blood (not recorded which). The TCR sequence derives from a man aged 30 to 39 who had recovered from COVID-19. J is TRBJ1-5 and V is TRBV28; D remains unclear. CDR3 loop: CASIGGSNQPQHF. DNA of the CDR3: TGTGCCAGCATTGGAGGGAGCAATCAGCCCCAGCATTTT.